This TCR beta chain is from a study of cytomegalovirus exposure and HLA in healthy donors. PCR amplification relied on 60 Vbeta primers (plus 13 Jbeta primers). The repertoire was sequenced with immunoSEQ multiplex PCR; TCRdb's copy has only in-frame clones and lacks some. The sample lists 100,000 to 150,000 clones, about 73% occurring once. The trim removed 5 bases at V and 3 bases at J, leaving 8 bases unmatched. CDR3 length: 15 amino acids. Germline V gene lookup returns CDR1 MDHEN and CDR2 SYDVKM. The receptor comes from a woman aged 45-65 years in good health and CMV-seropositive. Material for sequencing was PBMCs. The J gene is TRBJ2-7, the V gene TRBV28, with TRBD1 matching 9 bases. The CDR3 nucleotides read TGTGCCAGCAGTACGACAGGGGGAAATAGCTACGAGCAGTACTTC. Protein product: CASSTTGGNSYEQYF.